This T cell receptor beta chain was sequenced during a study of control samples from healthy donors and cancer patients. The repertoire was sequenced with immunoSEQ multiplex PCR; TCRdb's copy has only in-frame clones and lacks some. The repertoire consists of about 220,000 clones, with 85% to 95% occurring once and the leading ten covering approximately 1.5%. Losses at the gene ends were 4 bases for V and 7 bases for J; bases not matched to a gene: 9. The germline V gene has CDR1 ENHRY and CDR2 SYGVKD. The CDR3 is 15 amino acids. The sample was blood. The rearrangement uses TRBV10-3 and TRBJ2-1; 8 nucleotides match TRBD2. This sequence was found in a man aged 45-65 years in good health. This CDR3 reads CAISVAGPLGNEQFF. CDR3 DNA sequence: TGTGCCATCAGTGTAGCGGGGCCCTTGGGGAATGAGCAGTTCTTC.